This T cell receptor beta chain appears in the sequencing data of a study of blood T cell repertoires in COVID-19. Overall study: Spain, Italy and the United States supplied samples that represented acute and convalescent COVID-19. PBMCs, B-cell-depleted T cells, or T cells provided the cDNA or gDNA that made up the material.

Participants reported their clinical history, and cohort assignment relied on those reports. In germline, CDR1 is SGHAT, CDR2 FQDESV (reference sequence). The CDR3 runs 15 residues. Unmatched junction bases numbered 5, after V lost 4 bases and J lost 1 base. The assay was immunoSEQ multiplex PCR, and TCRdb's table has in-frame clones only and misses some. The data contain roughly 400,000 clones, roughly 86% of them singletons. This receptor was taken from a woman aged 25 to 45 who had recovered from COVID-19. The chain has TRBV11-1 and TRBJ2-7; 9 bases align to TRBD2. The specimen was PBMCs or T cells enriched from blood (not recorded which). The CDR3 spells CASSSRTSASYEQYF. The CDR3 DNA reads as TGTGCCAGCAGCTCCCGGACTAGCGCATCCTACGAGCAGTACTTC.